A selection of T cell receptor beta chains follows, all from one sample in a study of molecular identifiers for immune sequencing clone quantification. TCRdb fed the PCR reads into MiXCR, producing one record per CDR3 protein. This table holds approximately 680,000 distinct CDR3 sequences, 25% found once. Material for sequencing was naive CD8+ T cells from blood, with Jurkat cell RNA spiked in. The receptors derive from a human donor in good health. Some libraries in this study had Jurkat cell RNA spiked in. Both conserved end residues are part of each CDR3. D genes are given only for firm matches. Not every row has a clone size; where given, it reads once, few, many or a size class.

v_gene: TRBV27; abundance: few; d_gene: -; j_gene: TRBJ2-3; CDR3nt: TGTGCCAGCTGCCAATGGGCAGGGGCATCAGATACGCAGTATTTT; CDR3aa: CASCQWAGASDTQYF
v_gene: TRBV3-1; abundance: few; d_gene: TRBD1; j_gene: TRBJ1-6; CDR3nt: TGTGCCAGCAGCCCAAGGGACAGGGTGAGGCCATATAATTCACCCCTCCACTTT; CDR3aa: CASSPRDRVRPYNSPLHF
v_gene: TRBV5-1; abundance: many; d_gene: -; j_gene: TRBJ2-5; CDR3nt: TGCGCCAGCAGCGCCAGGGGAATTGGGGAGACCCAGTACTTC; CDR3aa: CASSARGIGETQYF
v_gene: TRBV11-3; abundance: few; d_gene: -; j_gene: TRBJ2-1; CDR3nt: TGTGCCAGCAGCTTTCGTACAGGGAAGTACGATGAGCAGTTCTTC; CDR3aa: CASSFRTGKYDEQFF
v_gene: TRBV28; abundance: many; d_gene: -; j_gene: TRBJ1-5; CDR3nt: TGTGCCAGCAGTTCACGATACAGCGTCAATAGCAATCAGCCCCAGCATTTT; CDR3aa: CASSSRYSVNSNQPQHF
v_gene: TRBV6-2/TRBV6-3; abundance: few; d_gene: -; j_gene: TRBJ2-5; CDR3nt: TGTGCCAGCAGGGTTGCGTGGGGAGAGACCCAGTACTTC; CDR3aa: CASRVAWGETQYF
v_gene: TRBV6-2/TRBV6-3; abundance: -; d_gene: -; j_gene: TRBJ2-2; CDR3nt: TGTGCCAGCAGTTCGGTCACTAGTTGGACCGGGGAGCTGTTTTTT; CDR3aa: CASSSVTSWTGELFF
v_gene: TRBV27; abundance: -; d_gene: -; j_gene: TRBJ2-5; CDR3nt: TGTGCCAGCAGAATTACAGGGTTCCAAGAGACCCAGTACTTC; CDR3aa: CASRITGFQETQYF
v_gene: TRBV27; abundance: -; d_gene: -; j_gene: TRBJ2-5; CDR3nt: TGTGCCAGCAGTTCGGGAAGAGAAGAGACCCAGTACTTC; CDR3aa: CASSSGREETQYF
v_gene: TRBV20-1; abundance: -; d_gene: TRBD1; j_gene: TRBJ1-2; CDR3nt: TGCAGTGCGGAGACAGGGCTGGGGTACTATGGCTACACCTTC; CDR3aa: CSAETGLGYYGYTF
v_gene: TRBV19; abundance: -; d_gene: TRBD2; j_gene: TRBJ2-7; CDR3nt: TGTGCCAGCTCAGCGGGAGGGGGAGGTGCGCAGTACTTC; CDR3aa: CASSAGGGGAQYF
v_gene: TRBV27; abundance: -; d_gene: TRBD2; j_gene: TRBJ2-6; CDR3nt: TGTGCCAGCAGTTTATTCGGACTAGCGGGGGATCCAGGGGCCAACGTCCTGACTTTC; CDR3aa: CASSLFGLAGDPGANVLTF
v_gene: TRBV5-6; abundance: once; d_gene: -; j_gene: TRBJ2-7; CDR3nt: TGTGCCAGCAGCTTCATGGTGAACCGGGACGAGCAGTACTTC; CDR3aa: CASSFMVNRDEQYF
v_gene: TRBV30; abundance: few; d_gene: -; j_gene: TRBJ1-4; CDR3nt: TGTGCCTGGAGTGGGACGGACATCCATGGGGCTGCAACTAATGAAAAACTGTTTTTT; CDR3aa: CAWSGTDIHGAATNEKLFF
v_gene: TRBV4-3; abundance: few; d_gene: -; j_gene: TRBJ1-1; CDR3nt: TGCGCCAGCAGCGCCCGGCAGGGCACTGAAGCTTTCTTT; CDR3aa: CASSARQGTEAFF
v_gene: TRBV6-2/TRBV6-3; abundance: -; d_gene: -; j_gene: TRBJ1-1; CDR3nt: TGTGCCAGCAGCGAGACAGTATGGGACACTGAAGCTTTCTTT; CDR3aa: CASSETVWDTEAFF
v_gene: TRBV5-1; abundance: -; d_gene: TRBD1; j_gene: TRBJ1-4; CDR3nt: TGCGCCAGCAGCTTGGTGGGACAGGGGGCTTCTAATGAAAAACTGTTTTTT; CDR3aa: CASSLVGQGASNEKLFF
v_gene: TRBV9; abundance: few; d_gene: -; j_gene: TRBJ2-5; CDR3nt: TGTGCCAGCAGCGTAGGAGGGGGTCCGGGAGAGACCCAGTACTTC; CDR3aa: CASSVGGGPGETQYF
v_gene: TRBV29-1; abundance: -; d_gene: TRBD1; j_gene: TRBJ1-2; CDR3nt: TGCAGCGTTGAAGTTCCCGGACAGGTTAATTGGGGCTACACCTTC; CDR3aa: CSVEVPGQVNWGYTF
v_gene: TRBV12-3/TRBV12-4; abundance: -; d_gene: -; j_gene: TRBJ1-2; CDR3nt: TGTGCCAGCAGTTTGGTGGCCACCATGGAGGGGGTTTTCGACTATGGCTACACCTTC; CDR3aa: CASSLVATMEGVFDYGYTF